One sample yielded the 7 T cell receptor beta chains listed below, sequenced in a study of T cell changes during pregnancy in multiple sclerosis. The repertoire was sequenced with immunoSEQ multiplex PCR; TCRdb's copy has only in-frame clones and lacks some. The sample yields approximately 130,000 clones, approximately 96% seen once. Sequenced material: peripheral blood, taken after pregnancy. These receptor sequences come from a female donor with multiple sclerosis, enrolled in a pregnancy study.

The rearrangement uses TRBV4-2 and TRBJ1-2; D remains unclear. Between the trimmed V and J ends, which lost 1 base and 5 bases, there was a span of 20 bases. Germline lookup yields CDR1 LGHNA and CDR2 YNFKEQ. The CDR3 is made up of 17 amino acids. Here the CDR3 DNA reads TGTGCCAGCAGCCAAGCTTCGGGCCAAAACGGACTGTATGGCTACACCTTC. Translated, it gives CASSQASGQNGLYGYTF.

This chain uses TRBV5-4 with TRBJ2-1, with TRBD1 matching over 7 bases. CDR3 size: 16 residues. Germline V gene lookup returns CDR1 SGHNT and CDR2 YYREEE (reference sequence). With 0 bases clipped from V and 5 bases from J, the junction kept 8 bases outside the gene matches. The CDR3 nucleotides are TGTGCCAGCAGCTTGGTAGGGGGCCGGTTAAACAATGAGCAGTTCTTC. Translation gives CASSLVGGRLNNEQFF.

The V call is TRBV2, the J call TRBJ1-2; 11 bases are a match to TRBD1. The CDR3 length is 17 residues. The V and J ends lost 8 bases and 0 bases, in that order; junction bases with no gene match: 11. In germline, CDR1 is SNHLY, CDR2 FYNNEI. The CDR3 DNA reads TGTGCCAGCGCACCTCGGACAGGGGGCCTAGCTAACTATGGCTACACCTTC. Protein sequence: CASAPRTGGLANYGYTF.

This clone was counted a single time. The chain carries TRBV27 and TRBJ1-1; TRBD1 agrees at 7 bases. With V trimmed by 8 bases and J by 3 bases, 12 bases remained unmatched. This CDR3 comprises 15 residues. Germline-derived CDR1 and CDR2 are MNHEY and SMNVEV (reference sequence). The CDR3 DNA is TGTGCCAGCCGAGGGGGCGCGTCTCCAGACACTGAAGCTTTCTTT. It translates to CASRGGASPDTEAFF.

The chain recombines TRBV27 with TRBJ1-1; 9 bases align to TRBD1. V lost 3 bases to trimming and J lost 6 bases; unmatched junction nucleotides: 14. Germline V lookup: CDR1 MNHEY, CDR2 SMNVEV (reference sequence). The CDR3 runs 17 residues. CDR3 in DNA: TGTGCCAGCAGTTTTCTAGGTGGACAGGGGACTTTTTCTGAAGCTTTCTTT. Protein: CASSFLGGQGTFSEAFF.

The chain links TRBV27 to TRBJ2-3, with a weak D call TRBD2 (5 bases). Germline V gives CDR1 MNHEY, CDR2 SMNVEV (reference sequence). V dropped 4 bases and J dropped 6 bases, with 14 bases sitting between them. The CDR3 runs to 14 residues. As DNA, the CDR3 is TGTGCCAGCAGTTCCGGACTCAATATGGATACGCAGTATTTT. The encoded protein is CASSSGLNMDTQYF.

This clone appeared a single time. Here the CDR3 reads CASSRLGTGGSYEQYF. In DNA, the CDR3 is TGCGCCAGCAGCCGTCTAGGGACAGGGGGCAGCTACGAGCAGTACTTC. The rearrangement uses TRBV5-1 and TRBJ2-7; 12 bases are a match to TRBD1. The V and J ends lost 4 bases and 3 bases, in that order; junction bases with no gene match: 8. This CDR3 has 16 amino acids. The germline V gene encodes CDR1 SGHRS and CDR2 YFSETQ. The entire variable domain, with the rest obtained from reference TRBV5-1 and TRBJ2-7, is as follows: KAGVTQTPRYLIKTRGQQVTLSCSPISGHRSVSWYQQTPGQGLQFLFEYFSETQRNKGNFPGRFSGRQFSNSRSEMNVSTLELGDSALYLCASSRLGTGGSYEQYFGPGTRLTVT.